This is a list of T cell receptor beta chains from one sample in a study of blood T cells in healthy people across ages. Via MiXCR, TCRdb re-called the 5' RACE reads, giving one row per CDR3 protein. The data show fewer than 900,000 distinct CDR3 sequences, 43% seen once. What was sequenced was blood. These receptor sequences come from an older woman in good health. Each CDR3 is given without its conserved first and last residue.

-	TRBV20-1	SARQGTTNSYEQY
TRBJ2-1	TRBV6-1	ASSVAGGDNEQF
TRBJ2-5	TRBV5-1	ASSPGGGRETQY
TRBJ2-1	TRBV20-1	SAKGLERYNEQF
TRBJ2-3	TRBV7-2	ASSSGLVPDTQY
TRBJ2-1	TRBV20-1	SAGSNEQF
TRBJ2-7	TRBV29-1	SVLHGYEQY
TRBJ2-3	TRBV12-3/TRBV12-4	ASGEADTQY
TRBJ2-2	TRBV6-2/TRBV6-3	ASTIPGLNTGELF
TRBJ2-2	TRBV2	ASNFMPGGPGELF
TRBJ2-1	TRBV20-1	SAPSWGLDEQF
TRBJ2-1	TRBV20-1	SAPDGLVLSNEQF
TRBJ2-1	TRBV29-1	SAEYNEQF
TRBJ2-4	TRBV5-1	ASSSSRQASGEQY
TRBJ2-2	TRBV6-4	ASSDDTGELF
TRBJ2-1	TRBV11-2	ASSLQGRSREQF
TRBJ2-7	TRBV5-6	ASSSGQGTAEQY
TRBJ2-3	TRBV4-3	ASSMGYGSQDTQY
TRBJ2-3	TRBV20-1	SAHRGTDTQY
TRBJ1-1	TRBV7-3	ASSYRGGNTEAF
TRBJ2-1	TRBV20-1	SARGAGGEQF
TRBJ2-1	TRBV2	ASRKPGSNEQF
TRBJ2-3	TRBV6-5	ASSYSSGSADTQY
TRBJ2-7	TRBV7-3	ASSLRREGSYEQY
TRBJ2-6	TRBV12-3/TRBV12-4	ASSLGIGGANVLT
-	TRBV24-1	ATSDAQSSEQY
TRBJ2-5	TRBV7-2	ASSRYGGQETQY
TRBJ1-1	TRBV3-1	ASSQGRGRTAF
TRBJ2-3	TRBV3-1	ASSPRAGGFTDTQY
TRBJ2-7	TRBV5-1	ASSLAVPAGPSYEQY
TRBJ2-3	TRBV29-1	SSSGTSADTQY
TRBJ2-3	TRBV27	ASSLEGGPNMQY
TRBJ2-5	TRBV7-9	ASSLPYKETQY
TRBJ2-1	TRBV14	ASSQASGSAYNEQF
-	TRBV10-3	AISEGGTQY
TRBJ2-3	TRBV12-3/TRBV12-4	ASSHFLQGTDTQY
TRBJ2-3	TRBV11-2	ASSSPSLGDTQY
TRBJ2-2	TRBV6-5	ASSYPGTGELF
TRBJ2-1	TRBV7-9	ASSLALGGSYSEQF
TRBJ1-1	TRBV12-3/TRBV12-4	ASINDISNTEAF
TRBJ2-3	TRBV6-1	ASSEGLGTLVDTQY
TRBJ1-6	TRBV12-3/TRBV12-4	ASSPQYSTGYNSPLH
TRBJ2-3	TRBV28	ASSSTRAGVSTDTQY
-	TRBV29-1	SAFGTSGWTQY
TRBJ1-2	TRBV6-2/TRBV6-3	ASKEGDGYGYT
TRBJ2-4	TRBV6-2/TRBV6-3	ASSYGDIQY
TRBJ1-4	TRBV28	ASHPGTGGNEKLF
TRBJ2-3	TRBV12-3/TRBV12-4	ASSFPETRSEDTQY
TRBJ2-7	TRBV3-1	ASSVRLNYEQY
TRBJ2-1	TRBV7-2	ASSLGGQGNDEQF
TRBJ2-2	TRBV5-1	ASSPRTSGGTGELF
TRBJ1-5	TRBV7-2	ASSLGPYNQPQH
TRBJ2-5	TRBV14	ASSRAAYEETQY
TRBJ1-3	TRBV10-3	AISEGGNTIY
TRBJ2-1	TRBV3-1	ASSQDLTSGGDHNEQF
TRBJ2-3	TRBV9	ASQLAGGDTQY
TRBJ2-1	TRBV20-1	SARSSDWNPF
TRBJ2-1	TRBV7-2	ASSPQFLNEQF
TRBJ2-1	TRBV7-9	ASSPGLSHNEQF